The TCR beta chain under discussion was sequenced for a study of T cells in Graves' hyperthyroidism and ophthalmopathy. Template material for amplifying TCR beta CDR3 regions consisted of RNA transcripts. First-round RT-PCR targeting the TCR CDR3 was performed with the HTBI primer set. TCRdb analysed the multiplex PCR reads with MiXCR anew, one entry per CDR3 protein. The sample lists over 250,000 distinct CDR3 sequences; roughly 15% were seen once. CDR3 size: 14 residues. V lost 4 bases, J lost 1 base, and 11 bases lay in between. Germline CDR1 SGHDT, CDR2 YYEEEE. This clonotype was seen many times. The chain is built from TRBV5-6 and TRBJ1-1, with D possibly TRBD1 on 5 matching bases. This receptor was identified in a middle-aged woman with Graves' ophthalmopathy. The source material was blood. CDR3 bases: TGTGCCAGCAGCGGCGGGGGTGGGAACACTGAAGCTTTCTTT. It translates to CASSGGGGNTEAFF. Using reference TRBV5-6 and TRBJ1-1 for the parts outside the CDR3, the full variable domain is DAGVTQSPTHLIKTRGQQVTLRCSPKSGHDTVSWYQQALGQGPQFIFQYYEEEERQRGNFPDRFSGHQFPNYSSELNVNALLLGDSALYLCASSGGGGNTEAFFGQGTRLTVV.